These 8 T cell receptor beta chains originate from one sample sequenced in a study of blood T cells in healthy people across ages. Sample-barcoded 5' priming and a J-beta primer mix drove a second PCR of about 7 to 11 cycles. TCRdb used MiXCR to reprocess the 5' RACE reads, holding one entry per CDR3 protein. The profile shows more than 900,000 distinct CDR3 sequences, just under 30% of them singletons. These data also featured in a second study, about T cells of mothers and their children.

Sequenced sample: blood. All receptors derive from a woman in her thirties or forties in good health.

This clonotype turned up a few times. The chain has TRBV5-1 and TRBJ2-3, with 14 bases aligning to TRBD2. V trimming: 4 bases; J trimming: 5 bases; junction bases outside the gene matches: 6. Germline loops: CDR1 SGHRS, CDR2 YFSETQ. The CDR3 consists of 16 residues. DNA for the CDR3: TGCGCCAGCAGCCCATATGGGACTAGCGGGGGAGATACGCAGTATTTT. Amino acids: CASSPYGTSGGDTQYF.

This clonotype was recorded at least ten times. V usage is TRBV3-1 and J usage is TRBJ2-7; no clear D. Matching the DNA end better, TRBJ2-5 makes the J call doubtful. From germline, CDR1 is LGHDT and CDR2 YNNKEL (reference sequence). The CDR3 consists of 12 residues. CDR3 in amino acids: CASSLPGGTQYF. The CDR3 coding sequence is TGTGCCAGCAGCCTCCCTGGTGGGACCCAGTACTTC.

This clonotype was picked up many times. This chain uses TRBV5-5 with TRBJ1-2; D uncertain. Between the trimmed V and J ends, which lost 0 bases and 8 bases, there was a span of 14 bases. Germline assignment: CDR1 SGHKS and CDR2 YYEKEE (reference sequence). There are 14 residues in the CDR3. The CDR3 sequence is CASSLDPSPLGYTF. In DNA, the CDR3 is TGTGCCAGCAGCTTGGATCCAAGCCCCCTGGGCTACACCTTC.

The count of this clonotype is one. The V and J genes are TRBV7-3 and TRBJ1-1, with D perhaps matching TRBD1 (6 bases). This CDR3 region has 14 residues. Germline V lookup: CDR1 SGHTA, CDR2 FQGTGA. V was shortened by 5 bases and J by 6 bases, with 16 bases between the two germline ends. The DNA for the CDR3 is TGTGCCAGCAGCCCAACAGGGAGAGGACCTGAAGCTTTCTTT. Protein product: CASSPTGRGPEAFF. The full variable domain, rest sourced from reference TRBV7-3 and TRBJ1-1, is GAGVSQTPSNKVTEKGKYVELRCDPISGHTALYWYRQSLGQGPEFLIYFQGTGAADDSGLPNDRFFAVRPEGSVSTLKIQRTERGDSAVYLCASSPTGRGPEAFFGQGTRLTVV.

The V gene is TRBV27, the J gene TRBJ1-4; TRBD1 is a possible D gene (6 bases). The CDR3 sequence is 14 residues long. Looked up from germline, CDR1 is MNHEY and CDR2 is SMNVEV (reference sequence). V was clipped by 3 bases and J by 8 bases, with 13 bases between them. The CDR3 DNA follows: TGTGCCAGCAGTTTCTCCAGGGGATTGGAAAAACTGTTTTTT. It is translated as CASSFSRGLEKLFF.

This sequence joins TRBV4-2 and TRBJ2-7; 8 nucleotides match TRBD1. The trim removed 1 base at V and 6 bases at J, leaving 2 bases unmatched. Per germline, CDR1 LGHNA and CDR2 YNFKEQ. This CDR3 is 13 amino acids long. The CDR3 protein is CASSQATGVEQYF. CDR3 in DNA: TGTGCCAGCAGCCAAGCGACAGGGGTCGAGCAGTACTTC.

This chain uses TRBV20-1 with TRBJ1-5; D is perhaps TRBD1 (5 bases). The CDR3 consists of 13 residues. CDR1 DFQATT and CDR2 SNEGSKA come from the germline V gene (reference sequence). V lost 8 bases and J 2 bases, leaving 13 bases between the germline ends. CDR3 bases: TGCAGTTCCAAAGGGGCGGGCAATCAGCCCCAGCATTTT. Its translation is CSSKGAGNQPQHF.

The CDR3 loop reads CASSPWAVGSGANVLTF. DNA for the CDR3: TGTGCCAGCAGCCCCTGGGCGGTTGGGTCTGGGGCCAACGTCCTGACTTTC. The chain joins TRBV11-1 to TRBJ2-6; D gene uncertain. This CDR3 has 17 residues. The germline gives CDR1 SGHAT, CDR2 FQDESV (reference sequence). Between the trimmed V and J ends, which lost 5 bases and 1 base, there was a span of 15 bases.